This paragraph covers one T cell receptor (beta chain) sequence. The data were produced by immunoSEQ multiplex PCR, yet TCRdb's version contains in-frame clones alone and is incomplete. The table lists more than 550,000 clones, 80% to 90% of them singletons. The data stem from a study of shared T cell receptors in the human thymus. CDR1 is SGHKS, CDR2 YYEKEE, per germline (reference sequence). There are 17 residues in the CDR3. Germline trimming cut 4 bases from V and 2 bases from J; bases unmatched to any gene: 11. The data also belong to a second study, concerning human thymus T cells.

V usage is TRBV5-5 and J usage is TRBJ1-5; the match to TRBD1 covers 8 bases. Sample: thymocytes. This sequence was found in a girl under three years old with a congenital heart defect. CDR3 bases: TGTGCCAGCAGCCCTCGTGGACAGGGCGAAGGCAATCAGCCCCAGCATTTT. Amino acid sequence: CASSPRGQGEGNQPQHF.